A single TCR beta chain is shown here with its context. The study recruited people aged about 18 to 89 years across approximately 24 US areas. Symptom resolution, clearance, or two negative PCRs marked donors in Cohort 3 as recovered. V lost 4 bases, J lost 0 bases, and 11 bases lay in between. The CDR3 sequence is 15 residues long. Germline-derived CDR1 and CDR2 are MNHEY and SVGAGI. This table comes from immunoSEQ multiplex PCR, and its TCRdb copy is limited to in-frame clones, with some not included. The repertoire has approximately 400,000 clones, under 85% of them found once; the top ten carry about 5%. The data originate from a study of blood T cell repertoires in COVID-19. Study summary: Samples of COVID-19 (acute and convalescent) were obtained from the United States, Italy and Spain.

Sequencing input: PBMCs or T cells enriched from blood (not recorded which). The genes are TRBV6-5 and TRBJ2-3; tentative D call: TRBD2 (5 bases). The source of this sequence is a woman aged 45 to 65 who had recovered from COVID-19. CDR3 nucleotide sequence: TGTGCCAGCAGTTTGGCGGGTACTAGCACAGATACGCAGTATTTT. Translation gives CASSLAGTSTDTQYF.